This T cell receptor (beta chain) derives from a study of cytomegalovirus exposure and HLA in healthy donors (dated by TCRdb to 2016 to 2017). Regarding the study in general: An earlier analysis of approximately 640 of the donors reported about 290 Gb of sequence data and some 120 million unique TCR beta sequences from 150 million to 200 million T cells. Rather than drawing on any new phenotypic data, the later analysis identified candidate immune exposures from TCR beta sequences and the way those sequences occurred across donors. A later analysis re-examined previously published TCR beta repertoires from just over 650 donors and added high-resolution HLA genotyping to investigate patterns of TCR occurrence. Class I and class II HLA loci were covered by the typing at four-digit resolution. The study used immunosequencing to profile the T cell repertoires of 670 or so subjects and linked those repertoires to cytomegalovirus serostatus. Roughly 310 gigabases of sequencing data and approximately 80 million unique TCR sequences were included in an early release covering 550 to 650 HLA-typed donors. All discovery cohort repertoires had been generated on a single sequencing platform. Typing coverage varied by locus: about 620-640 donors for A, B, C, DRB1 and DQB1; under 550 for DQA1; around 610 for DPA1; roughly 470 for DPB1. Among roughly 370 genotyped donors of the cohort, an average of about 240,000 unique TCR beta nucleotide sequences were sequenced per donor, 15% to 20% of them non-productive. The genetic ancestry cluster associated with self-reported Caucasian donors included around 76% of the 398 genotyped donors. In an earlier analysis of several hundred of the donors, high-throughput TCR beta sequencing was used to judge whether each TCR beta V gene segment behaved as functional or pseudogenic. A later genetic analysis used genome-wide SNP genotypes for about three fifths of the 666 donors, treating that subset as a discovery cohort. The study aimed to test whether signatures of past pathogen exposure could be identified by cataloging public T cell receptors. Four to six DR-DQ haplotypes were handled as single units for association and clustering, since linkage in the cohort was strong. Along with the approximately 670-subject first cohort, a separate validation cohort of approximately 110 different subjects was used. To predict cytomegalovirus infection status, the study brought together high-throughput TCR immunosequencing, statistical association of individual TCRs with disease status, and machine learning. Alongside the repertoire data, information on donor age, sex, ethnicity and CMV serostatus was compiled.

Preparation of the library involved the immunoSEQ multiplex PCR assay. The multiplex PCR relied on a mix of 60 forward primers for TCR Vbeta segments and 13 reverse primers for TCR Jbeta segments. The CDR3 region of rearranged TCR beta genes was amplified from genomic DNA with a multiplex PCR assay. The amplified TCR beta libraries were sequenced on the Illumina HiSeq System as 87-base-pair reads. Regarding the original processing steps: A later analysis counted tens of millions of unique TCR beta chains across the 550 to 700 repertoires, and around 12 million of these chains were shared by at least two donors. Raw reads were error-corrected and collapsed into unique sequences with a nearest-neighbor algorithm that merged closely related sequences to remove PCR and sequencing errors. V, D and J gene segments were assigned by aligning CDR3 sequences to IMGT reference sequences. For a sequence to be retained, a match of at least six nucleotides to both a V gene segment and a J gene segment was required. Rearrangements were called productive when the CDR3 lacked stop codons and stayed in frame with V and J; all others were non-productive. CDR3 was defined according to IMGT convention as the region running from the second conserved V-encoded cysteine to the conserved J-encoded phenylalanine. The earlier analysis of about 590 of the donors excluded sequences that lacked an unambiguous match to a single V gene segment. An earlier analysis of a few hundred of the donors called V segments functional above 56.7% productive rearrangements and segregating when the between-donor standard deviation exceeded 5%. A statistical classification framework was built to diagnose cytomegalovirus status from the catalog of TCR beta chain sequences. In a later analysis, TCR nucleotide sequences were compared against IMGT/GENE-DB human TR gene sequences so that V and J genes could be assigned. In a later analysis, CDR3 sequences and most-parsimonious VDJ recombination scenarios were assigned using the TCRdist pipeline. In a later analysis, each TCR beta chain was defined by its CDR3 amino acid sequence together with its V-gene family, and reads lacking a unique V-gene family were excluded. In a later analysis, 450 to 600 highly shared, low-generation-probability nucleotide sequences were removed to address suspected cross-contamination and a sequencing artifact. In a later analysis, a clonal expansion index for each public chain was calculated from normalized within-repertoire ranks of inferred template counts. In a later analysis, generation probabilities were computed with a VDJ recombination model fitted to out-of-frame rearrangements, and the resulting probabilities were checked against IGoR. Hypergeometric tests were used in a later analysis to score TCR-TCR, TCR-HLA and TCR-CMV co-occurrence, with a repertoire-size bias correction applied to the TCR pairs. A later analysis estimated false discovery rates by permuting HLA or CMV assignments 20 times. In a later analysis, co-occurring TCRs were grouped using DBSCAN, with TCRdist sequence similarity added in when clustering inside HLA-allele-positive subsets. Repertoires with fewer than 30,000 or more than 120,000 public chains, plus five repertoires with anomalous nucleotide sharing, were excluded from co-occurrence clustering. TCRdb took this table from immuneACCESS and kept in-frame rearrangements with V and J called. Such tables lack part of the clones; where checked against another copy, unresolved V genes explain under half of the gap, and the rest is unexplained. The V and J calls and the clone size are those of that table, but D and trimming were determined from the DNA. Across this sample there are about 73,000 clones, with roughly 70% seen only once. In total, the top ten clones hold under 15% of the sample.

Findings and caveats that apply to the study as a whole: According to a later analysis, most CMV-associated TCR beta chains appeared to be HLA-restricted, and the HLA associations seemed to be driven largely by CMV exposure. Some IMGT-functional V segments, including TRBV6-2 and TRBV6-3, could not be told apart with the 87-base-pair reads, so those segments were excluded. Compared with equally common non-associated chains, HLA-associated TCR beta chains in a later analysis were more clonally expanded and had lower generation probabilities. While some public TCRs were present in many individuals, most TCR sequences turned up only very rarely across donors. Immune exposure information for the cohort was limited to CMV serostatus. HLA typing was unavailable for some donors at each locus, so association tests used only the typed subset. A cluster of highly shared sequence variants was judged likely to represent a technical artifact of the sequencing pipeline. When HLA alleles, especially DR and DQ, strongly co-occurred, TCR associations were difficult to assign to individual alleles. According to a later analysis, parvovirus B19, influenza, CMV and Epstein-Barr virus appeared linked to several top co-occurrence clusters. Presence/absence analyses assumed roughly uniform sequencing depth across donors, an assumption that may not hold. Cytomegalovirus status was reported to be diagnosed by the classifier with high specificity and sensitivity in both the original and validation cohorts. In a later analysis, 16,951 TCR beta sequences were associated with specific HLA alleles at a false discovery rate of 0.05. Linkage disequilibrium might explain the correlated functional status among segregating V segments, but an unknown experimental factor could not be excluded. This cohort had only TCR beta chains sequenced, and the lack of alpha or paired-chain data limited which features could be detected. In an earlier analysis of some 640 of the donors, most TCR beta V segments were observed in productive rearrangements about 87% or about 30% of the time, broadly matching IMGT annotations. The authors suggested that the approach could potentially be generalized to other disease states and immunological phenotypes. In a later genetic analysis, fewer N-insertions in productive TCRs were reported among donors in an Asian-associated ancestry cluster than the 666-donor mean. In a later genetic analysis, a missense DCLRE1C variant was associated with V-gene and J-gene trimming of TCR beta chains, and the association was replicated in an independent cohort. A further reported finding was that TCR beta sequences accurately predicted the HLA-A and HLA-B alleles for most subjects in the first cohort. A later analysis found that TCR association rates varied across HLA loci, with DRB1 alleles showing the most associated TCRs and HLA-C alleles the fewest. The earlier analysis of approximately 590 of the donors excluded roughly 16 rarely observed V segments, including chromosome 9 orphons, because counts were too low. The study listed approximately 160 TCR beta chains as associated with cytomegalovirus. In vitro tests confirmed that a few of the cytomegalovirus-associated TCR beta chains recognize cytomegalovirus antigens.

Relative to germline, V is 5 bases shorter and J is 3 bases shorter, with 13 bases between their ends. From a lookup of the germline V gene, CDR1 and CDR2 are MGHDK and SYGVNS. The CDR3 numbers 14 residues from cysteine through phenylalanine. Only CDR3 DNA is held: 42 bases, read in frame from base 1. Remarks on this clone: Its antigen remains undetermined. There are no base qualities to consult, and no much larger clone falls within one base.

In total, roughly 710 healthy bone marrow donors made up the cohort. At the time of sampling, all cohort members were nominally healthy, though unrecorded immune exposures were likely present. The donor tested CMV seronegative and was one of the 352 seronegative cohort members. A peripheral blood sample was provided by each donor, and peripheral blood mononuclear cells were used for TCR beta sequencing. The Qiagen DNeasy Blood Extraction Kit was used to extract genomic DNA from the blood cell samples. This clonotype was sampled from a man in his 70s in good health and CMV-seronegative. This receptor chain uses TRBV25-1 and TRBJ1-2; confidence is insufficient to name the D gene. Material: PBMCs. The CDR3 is CASSLAGADYGYTF. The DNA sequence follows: TGTGCCAGCAGTTTAGCGGGCGCGGACTATGGCTACACCTTC.